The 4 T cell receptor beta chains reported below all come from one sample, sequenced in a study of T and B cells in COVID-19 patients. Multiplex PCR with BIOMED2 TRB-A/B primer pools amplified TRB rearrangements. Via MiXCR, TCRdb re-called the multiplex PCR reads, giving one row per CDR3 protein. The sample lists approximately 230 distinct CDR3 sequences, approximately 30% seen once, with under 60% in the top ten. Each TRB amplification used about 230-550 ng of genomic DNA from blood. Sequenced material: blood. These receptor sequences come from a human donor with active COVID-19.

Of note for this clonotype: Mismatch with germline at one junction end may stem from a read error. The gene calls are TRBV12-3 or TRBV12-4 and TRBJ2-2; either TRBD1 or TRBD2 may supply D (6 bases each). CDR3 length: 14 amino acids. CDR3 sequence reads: CASSPWGDTDEQFF. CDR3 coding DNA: TGTGCCAGCAGCCCCTGGGGGGACACGGATGAGCAGTTTTTT.

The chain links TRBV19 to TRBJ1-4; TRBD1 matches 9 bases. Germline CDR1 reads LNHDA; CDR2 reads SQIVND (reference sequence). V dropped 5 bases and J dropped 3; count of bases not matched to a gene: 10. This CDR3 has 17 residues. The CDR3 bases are TGTGCCAGTAGTTCCACCGGGACAGGGTTATCTAATGAAAAACTGTTTTTT. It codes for CASSSTGTGLSNEKLFF.

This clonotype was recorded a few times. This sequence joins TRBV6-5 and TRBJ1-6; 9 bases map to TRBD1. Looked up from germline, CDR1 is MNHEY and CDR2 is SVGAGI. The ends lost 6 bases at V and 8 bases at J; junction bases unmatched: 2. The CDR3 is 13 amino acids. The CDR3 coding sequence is TGTGCCAGCAGCTGGACAGGGGATTCACCCCTCCACTTT. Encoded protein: CASSWTGDSPLHF.

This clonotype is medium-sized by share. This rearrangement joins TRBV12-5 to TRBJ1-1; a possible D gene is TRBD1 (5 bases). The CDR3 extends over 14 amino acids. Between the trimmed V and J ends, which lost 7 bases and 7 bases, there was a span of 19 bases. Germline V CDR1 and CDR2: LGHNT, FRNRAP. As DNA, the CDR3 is TGTGCTAGTGCCTCCCAGGGTTACATCAGTGAAGCTTTCTTT. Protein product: CASASQGYISEAFF.